These 12 T cell receptor beta chains were all obtained from the same sample, sequenced in a study of T-cell reconstitution after alpha-beta-depleted transplantation in children. Preparation of the TCRbeta library involved a method that used unique molecular identifiers. TCRdb analysed the PCR reads with MiXCR anew, one entry per CDR3 protein. The table has around 480,000 distinct CDR3 sequences, roughly 33% seen once; the top ten hold approximately 2.3%. Sequenced here: PBMCs from the stem cell graft donor, sampled from the stem cell graft. All receptors derive from a human donor who donated a stem cell graft to a child with aplastic anemia.

This rearrangement joins TRBV20-1 to TRBJ2-3, with D uncertain. The CDR3 has 15 amino acids. Trimming removed 3 bases from V and 0 bases from J, with 13 bases in between. Per germline, CDR1 DFQATT and CDR2 SNEGSKA (reference sequence). The CDR3: CSASPPQSSTDTQYF. The CDR3 bases are TGCAGTGCTAGTCCGCCTCAGTCTAGCACAGATACGCAGTATTTT.

This clonotype was recorded a few times. The rearrangement uses TRBV29-1 and TRBJ1-3; D gene unclear. The CDR3 runs to 12 residues. Trimming shortened V by 3 bases and J by 4 bases, and 7 bases separated the two germline ends. Germline V gives CDR1 SQVTM, CDR2 ANQGSEA. CDR3 sequence: CSVELPGNTIYF. The CDR3 nucleotides are TGCAGCGTTGAGTTACCCGGAAACACCATATATTTT.

In its sample, this clonotype was seen a few times. The chain joins TRBV19 to TRBJ1-5; tentatively, D is TRBD1 (6 bases). V lost 6 bases, J lost 3 bases, and 12 bases lay in between. CDR3 length: 14 amino acids. The germline gives CDR1 LNHDA, CDR2 SQIVND (reference sequence). The CDR3 loop reads CASRTGAFNQPQHF. In DNA form, the CDR3 reads TGTGCCAGTAGGACAGGTGCCTTCAATCAGCCCCAGCATTTT.

Only a few counts were recorded for this clonotype. The V call is TRBV9, the J call TRBJ1-6; tentatively, D is TRBD1 (5 bases). Trimming took 0 bases from V and 8 from J, leaving 12 bases between them. There are 15 residues in the CDR3. Germline V gene lookup returns CDR1 SGDLS and CDR2 YYNGEE. CDR3 protein: CASSVGVREDSPLHF. Written as DNA, the CDR3 is TGTGCCAGCAGCGTAGGGGTCAGGGAAGATTCACCCCTCCACTTT.

This clonotype was counted between two and nine times. This chain joins TRBV24-1 and TRBJ2-1, with 10 bases fitting TRBD2. The CDR3 totals 17 residues. The germline CDR1 and CDR2 sequences are KGHDR and SFDVKD. V was clipped by 4 bases and J by 8 bases; unmatched bases: 13. CDR3 residues: CATSERASGRIDDEQFF. The CDR3, as DNA: TGTGCCACCAGTGAGAGGGCTAGCGGGAGAATTGACGATGAGCAGTTCTTC.

This clonotype was recorded only once. The gene calls are TRBV7-9 and TRBJ2-4; possible D gene TRBD1, 5 bases. The CDR3 length is 16 residues. Germline V lookup: CDR1 SEHNR, CDR2 FQNEAQ (reference sequence). V lost 5 bases and J 2 bases, leaving 16 bases between the germline ends. The CDR3 protein is CASSRPSGITKNIQYF. CDR3 nucleotide sequence: TGTGCCAGCAGCCGCCCGTCAGGGATAACCAAAAACATTCAGTACTTC.

A few counts support this clonotype. The CDR3 spells CSVEQGAGLNTEAFF. Here the CDR3 DNA reads TGCAGCGTCGAACAGGGAGCGGGGTTGAACACTGAAGCTTTCTTT. This chain uses TRBV29-1 with TRBJ1-1; possible D gene TRBD1, 6 bases. CDR1 SQVTM and CDR2 ANQGSEA come from the germline V gene. The ends were cut back, 6 bases at V and 0 bases at J, with 17 bases in the middle. The CDR3 extends over 15 amino acids.

This clonotype was found once. The rearrangement uses TRBV7-9 and TRBJ1-1; D unresolved. V shed 3 bases and J shed 7 bases, with 6 bases lying between them. The CDR3 spans 11 residues. CDR1 and CDR2 (germline): SEHNR, FQNEAQ (reference sequence). The CDR3 here is CASSFGYEAFF. CDR3 bases: TGTGCCAGCAGCTTTGGGTATGAAGCTTTCTTT. Based on the CDR3 plus reference TRBV7-9 and TRBJ1-1, the full variable domain is DTGVSQNPRHKITKRGQNVTFRCDPISEHNRLYWYRQTLGQGPEFLTYFQNEAQLEKSRLLSDRFSAERPKGSFSTLEIQRTEQGDSAMYLCASSFGYEAFFGQGTRLTVV.

The V call is TRBV20-1, the J call TRBJ2-5; unclear D gene. The CDR3 is 14 amino acids. CDR1 and CDR2 (germline): DFQATT, SNEGSKA (reference sequence). Trimming left V 5 bases short and J 5 bases short, with 18 bases between. CDR3 nucleotide sequence: TGCAGTGCTCCGCATGGGGAACTAAGGGAGACCCAGTACTTC. Its translation: CSAPHGELRETQYF.

The V call is TRBV5-1, the J call TRBJ2-4; 7 positions agree with TRBD2. Germline CDR1 SGHRS, CDR2 YFSETQ. Unmatched junction bases numbered 20, after V lost 4 bases and J lost 1 base. The CDR3 spans 20 residues. The CDR3 is CASSARLAEAALTAKNIQYF. CDR3 bases: TGCGCCAGCAGCGCCAGACTAGCCGAAGCGGCATTGACCGCCAAAAACATTCAGTACTTC.

The rearrangement uses TRBV24-1 and TRBJ2-1; TRBD2 aligns across 11 bases. This CDR3 is 16 amino acids long. Germline V gene sequence: CDR1 KGHDR, CDR2 SFDVKD. The J segment lost 4 bases and the V segment lost 3 bases, leaving 4 bases of the junction unmatched. The CDR3 DNA reads as TGTGCCACCAGTGATGACCTAGCGGGAGGATACAATGAGCAGTTCTTC. It translates to CATSDDLAGGYNEQFF.

V is TRBV5-5 and J is TRBJ1-1; D remains unclear. Germline loops: CDR1 SGHKS, CDR2 YYEKEE (reference sequence). The CDR3 length is 15 residues. V lost 2 bases to trimming and J lost 3 bases, with 14 bases between them. CDR3 residues: CASSLRRAPDTEAFF. The CDR3 DNA reads TGTGCCAGCAGCTTAAGACGGGCCCCGGACACTGAAGCTTTCTTT.